This record concerns one TCR beta chain sequence. Its antigen remains unknown. The CDR3 loop spans 15 amino acids. CDR1 is MGHRA, CDR2 YSYEKL, per germline. V gave up 3 bases and J gave up 5 bases, with 16 bases separating them. This entry belongs to a study of radiotherapy plus CTLA-4 blockade in lung cancer. The overall study: Patients showed objective responses in 15% to 20% of cases, and disease control was achieved by under 40%. The study, taken as a whole, reports: Early shifts in blood T cell clones, with interferon-beta, reportedly predicted response best. The study found tumor-derived TCR clones expanded in blood after radiotherapy plus ipilimumab.

TCRdb's table, derived via immunoSEQ multiplex PCR, lists solely in-frame clones and lacks some. The table includes about 40,000 clones, about 86% detected once. This clonotype originated in a human donor with non-small cell lung cancer whose response to radiotherapy plus ipilimumab could not be evaluated. The specimen was peripheral blood, collected from a patient treated with radiotherapy plus ipilimumab. The V and J genes are TRBV4-1 and TRBJ1-1; perhaps TRBD1 as D (6 bases). CDR3 residues: CASSQGHSGTTEAFF. The CDR3, as DNA: TGCGCCAGCAGCCAGGGCCACTCCGGGACAACTGAAGCTTTCTTT.